This TCR beta chain was sequenced during a study of glioma-infiltrating T cells after dendritic cell vaccination. Sequencing used immunoSEQ multiplex PCR; TCRdb keeps in-frame clones, though not all of them. The table has tens of thousands of clones, 85% seen once. Concerning this clone: Its antigen is not identified.

Study results and limitations: Longer survival after dendritic cell vaccination followed higher pretreatment TIL content. No direct clonality-survival link was found; a diverse polyclonal response may matter.

Time point described: after dendritic cell vaccination, including at tumor progression/relapse. Before vaccination, two weeks after the third vaccination, and at progression, PBMC were collected. Between the trimmed V and J ends, which lost 4 bases and 5 bases, there was a span of 18 bases. This CDR3 has 16 residues. CDR1 is SGHAT, CDR2 FQNNGV, per germline. The sample was blood, taken after dendritic cell vaccination. The source is a human donor with glioblastoma. The rearrangement links TRBV11-2 to TRBJ2-1; TRBD2 might be the D (6 bases). CDR3 in DNA: TGTGCCAGCAGCTATAGCGGAGGGGCGAGAAACAATGAGCAGTTCTTC. Residues: CASSYSGGARNNEQFF.